These 30 T cell receptor beta chains were all obtained from the same sample, sequenced in a study of cytomegalovirus exposure and HLA in healthy donors. The study ran its PCR with 60 Vbeta and 13 Jbeta primers. Sequencing used immunoSEQ multiplex PCR; TCRdb keeps in-frame clones, though not all of them. This table holds around 140,000 clones, over 60% found once. The sequencing sample was made of PBMCs. These receptors originate from a female donor in good health and CMV-seropositive.

This clone was observed a handful of times. J is TRBJ2-5 and V is TRBV5-6, with 7 bases matching TRBD2. V shed 2 bases, J shed 3 bases, and the junction held 1 base outside the gene matches. Germline loops: CDR1 SGHDT, CDR2 YYEEEE. This CDR3 is 13 amino acids long. Here the CDR3 reads CASSFLAEETQYF. The CDR3 DNA reads as TGTGCCAGCAGCTTTCTAGCGGAAGAGACCCAGTACTTC. The variable domain in full, with the rest retrieved from reference TRBV5-6 and TRBJ2-5, is DAGVTQSPTHLIKTRGQQVTLRCSPKSGHDTVSWYQQALGQGPQFIFQYYEEEERQRGNFPDRFSGHQFPNYSSELNVNALLLGDSALYLCASSFLAEETQYFGPGTRLLVL.

Points on this clone: The junction and the germline gene differ at one end; a read error may be behind it. The genes are TRBV7-2 and TRBJ2-7; TRBD2 is a possible D gene (5 bases). CDR1 SGHTA and CDR2 FQGNSA come from the germline V gene. The CDR3 runs 11 residues. The CDR3 DNA is TGTGCCAGCAGCTTTGACTACGGGCAGTACTTC. Protein: CASSFDYGQYF.

The J gene is TRBJ2-1, the V gene TRBV11-2; 8 positions match TRBD2. The V and J ends lost 5 bases and 6 bases, in that order; junction bases with no gene match: 6. This CDR3 is 14 amino acids long. In germline, CDR1 is SGHAT, CDR2 FQNNGV. The CDR3 DNA is TGTGCCAGCAGCCGGACTACTAGCGGCAATGAGCAGTTCTTC. Translation gives CASSRTTSGNEQFF.

This chain joins TRBV6-5 and TRBJ1-1, with 7 bases identical to TRBD1. Germline-derived CDR1 and CDR2 are MNHEY and SVGAGI. The CDR3 sequence is 13 residues long. J gave up 5 bases and V 5 bases, and 5 bases lay outside the gene matches. In nucleotides, the CDR3 is TGTGCCAGCAGTGCGACAGGGAGGACTGAAGCTTTCTTT. This gives the protein CASSATGRTEAFF.

The chain employs TRBV5-4 and TRBJ2-7; 8 bases are shared with TRBD1. The junction had 2 bases not matched to a gene; V was cut back by 0 bases and J by 0 bases. Germline lookup yields CDR1 SGHNT and CDR2 YYREEE (reference sequence). The CDR3 extends over 15 amino acids. The DNA for the CDR3 is TGTGCCAGCAGCTTGGCAGGGGGCCGCTCCTACGAGCAGTACTTC. It translates to CASSLAGGRSYEQYF.

The DNA for the CDR3 is TGTGCCAGCAGTTCAGCCCCAGGGGCGGGGGGTGAAAAACTGTTTTTT. Translation: CASSSAPGAGGEKLFF. The rearrangement uses TRBV27 and TRBJ1-4, with D maybe TRBD1 (6 bases). The CDR3 loop spans 16 amino acids. Germline CDR1 and CDR2: MNHEY and SMNVEV (reference sequence). Trimming took off 4 bases at V and 7 bases at J, with 19 bases between the two ends.

The genes are TRBV9 and TRBJ1-1; D is perhaps TRBD1 (6 bases). CDR1 SGDLS and CDR2 YYNGEE come from the germline V gene. The CDR3 spans 17 residues. Trimming stripped 1 base from V and 0 bases from J, with 16 bases between. The CDR3 nucleotides read TGTGCCAGCAGCGTACAAGGGACACTCCAATTGAACACTGAAGCTTTCTTT. Translated: CASSVQGTLQLNTEAFF.

As regards this clone: This CDR3 is also generated by other DNA sequences in the sample. The gene calls are TRBV5-1 and TRBJ2-7, with TRBD1 as a possible D gene (5 bases). V was clipped by 0 bases and J by 6 bases, with 7 bases between them. Germline V gives CDR1 SGHRS, CDR2 YFSETQ. The CDR3 is 12 residues long. CDR3 sequence: CASSLDRGEQYF. CDR3 DNA: TGCGCCAGCAGCTTGGATAGGGGCGAGCAGTACTTC. Full variable domain (remainder filled in from reference TRBV5-1 and TRBJ2-7): KAGVTQTPRYLIKTRGQQVTLSCSPISGHRSVSWYQQTPGQGLQFLFEYFSETQRNKGNFPGRFSGRQFSNSRSEMNVSTLELGDSALYLCASSLDRGEQYFGPGTRLTVT.

This clone was observed a handful of times. The chain joins TRBV7-9 to TRBJ1-2; 9 positions match TRBD1. The trim removed 5 bases at V and 6 bases at J, leaving 7 bases unmatched. In germline, CDR1 is SEHNR, CDR2 FQNEAQ (reference sequence). This CDR3 region has 14 residues. The CDR3: CASSRTTGGDGYTF. For the CDR3, the DNA is TGTGCCAGCAGCCGGACTACAGGGGGCGATGGCTACACCTTC.

J is TRBJ1-2 and V is TRBV7-9; 9 bases match TRBD1. J was trimmed by 0 bases and V by 5 bases; bases with no gene match: 4. Germline V lookup: CDR1 SEHNR, CDR2 FQNEAQ (reference sequence). The CDR3 loop spans 15 amino acids. The CDR3 nucleotides are TGTGCCAGCAGCGCGGGACAGGGACCTAACTATGGCTACACCTTC. It specifies CASSAGQGPNYGYTF. Filled out from reference TRBV7-9 and TRBJ1-2, the complete variable domain reads DTGVSQNPRHKITKRGQNVTFRCDPISEHNRLYWYRQTLGQGPEFLTYFQNEAQLEKSRLLSDRFSAERPKGSFSTLEIQRTEQGDSAMYLCASSAGQGPNYGYTFGSGTRLTVV.

V gene TRBV6-5 combines with J gene TRBJ2-5; no reliable D call. CDR3 length equals 12 residues. V shed 5 bases and J shed 7 bases, with 11 bases lying between them. Germline V CDR1 and CDR2: MNHEY, SVGAGI. CDR3 loop: CASSQETGTQYF. The CDR3 DNA is TGTGCCAGCAGTCAGGAAACCGGGACCCAGTACTTC.

The chain couples TRBV2 to TRBJ2-2; 8 positions agree with TRBD2. Germline assignment: CDR1 SNHLY and CDR2 FYNNEI. After removal of 5 bases from V and 6 bases from J, the junction contained 11 bases not matched to a gene. This CDR3 spans 16 amino acids. Here the CDR3 DNA reads TGTGCCAGCAGTCAACCTCTGCGGGAGGCGTCCGGGGAGCTGTTTTTT. It translates to CASSQPLREASGELFF. The variable domain in full, with the rest retrieved from reference TRBV2 and TRBJ2-2, is EPEVTQTPSHQVTQMGQEVILRCVPISNHLYFYWYRQILGQKVEFLVSFYNNEISEKSEIFDDQFSVERPDGSNFTLKIRSTKLEDSAMYFCASSQPLREASGELFFGEGSRLTVL.

The CDR3 sequence: CASSSTGQETQYF. The CDR3 region has the DNA TGCGCCAGCAGCTCTACCGGCCAAGAGACCCAGTACTTC. The rearrangement uses TRBV5-1 and TRBJ2-5; D unresolved. Germline V gene lookup returns CDR1 SGHRS and CDR2 YFSETQ. The CDR3 is 13 residues long. The V gene lost 3 bases and the J gene lost 1 base, with 7 bases spanning the gap.

This sequence joins TRBV30 and TRBJ2-5, with a weak D call TRBD1 (6 bases). With 1 base removed from V and 4 bases from J, the gap between germline ends came to 10 bases. Looked up from germline, CDR1 is GTSNPN and CDR2 is SVGIG (reference sequence). The CDR3 contains 13 residues. The CDR3 sequence: CAWSADSLETQYF. The CDR3 coding sequence is TGTGCCTGGAGTGCGGACAGTCTAGAGACCCAGTACTTC.

This clone has only one observation. V and J are TRBV5-4 and TRBJ2-3; 7 positions agree with TRBD2. The CDR3 consists of 17 residues. CDR1 is SGHNT, CDR2 YYREEE, per germline (reference sequence). V trimming: 0 bases; J trimming: 0 bases; junction bases outside the gene matches: 7. The CDR3 bases are TGTGCCAGCAGCTTGGGGACGACTAGCCTTAGCACAGATACGCAGTATTTT. It translates to CASSLGTTSLSTDTQYF.

In its sample, this clone was seen once. The chain has TRBV27 and TRBJ1-1; D is perhaps TRBD1 (6 bases). V shed 2 bases and J shed 11 bases, with 18 bases lying between them. CDR1 is MNHEY and CDR2 is SMNVEV in the germline V gene (reference sequence). The CDR3 covers 14 residues. CDR3 protein: CASSLTWGQGYAFF. As DNA, the CDR3 is TGTGCCAGCAGTTTAACCTGGGGGCAGGGGTATGCTTTCTTT.

The gene calls are TRBV6-5 and TRBJ1-1, with D unclear. Germline assignment: CDR1 MNHEY and CDR2 SVGAGI. The germline V and J ends were trimmed by 4 bases and 4 bases, with 7 bases remaining between them. CDR3 length: 12 amino acids. CDR3 sequence reads: CASSSGVTEAFF. The DNA of the CDR3 is TGTGCCAGCAGTTCCGGGGTCACTGAAGCTTTCTTT.

This clone was seen a few times. In DNA, the CDR3 is TGTGCCAGCAAACTTACCGGGACTAGCGGCTACGAGCAGTACTTC. Amino acids: CASKLTGTSGYEQYF. This chain links TRBV6-1 with TRBJ2-7; TRBD2 aligns across 11 bases. Germline CDR1 is MNHNS and CDR2 is SASEGT. With V trimmed by 7 bases and J by 3 bases, 8 bases remained unmatched. The CDR3 totals 15 residues.

The V gene is TRBV10-1, the J gene TRBJ1-1; perhaps TRBD1 as D (5 bases). V dropped 5 bases and J dropped 6 bases, with 13 bases sitting between them. Germline values: CDR1 WNHNN, CDR2 SYGVQD (reference sequence). The CDR3 extends over 13 amino acids. The CDR3 DNA follows: TGCGCCAGCAGTCGGCAGGGCCGTTCTGAAGCTTTCTTT. Translated, it gives CASSRQGRSEAFF.

V gene TRBV18 combines with J gene TRBJ2-1; 9 bases fit TRBD2. The CDR3 is 18 amino acids. Germline CDR1 reads KGHSH; CDR2 reads LQKENI. V gave up 4 bases and J gave up 5 bases; unmatched junction bases: 15. The CDR3 sequence: CASSLQSRRLAVNNEQFF. CDR3 DNA: TGTGCCAGCTCACTTCAATCCCGGAGACTAGCGGTGAACAATGAGCAGTTCTTC.

The chain uses TRBV5-1 and TRBJ2-7; TRBD1 is a possible D gene (5 bases). Trimming left V 4 bases short and J 7 bases short, with 9 bases between. Germline assignment: CDR1 SGHRS and CDR2 YFSETQ. There are 11 residues in the CDR3. The CDR3, as DNA: TGCGCCAGCAGCCTCCAGGGAGAGCAGTACTTC. Translating gives CASSLQGEQYF.

This rearrangement joins TRBV7-9 to TRBJ2-3, with 9 bases matching TRBD1. CDR3 size: 15 residues. The ends lost 6 bases at V and 9 bases at J; junction bases unmatched: 13. The germline CDR1 and CDR2 sequences are SEHNR and FQNEAQ (reference sequence). DNA for the CDR3: TGTGCCAGCAGTCCGGACAGGGGACTCGGATGGACGCAGTATTTT. This encodes CASSPDRGLGWTQYF. Using reference TRBV7-9 and TRBJ2-3 for the parts outside the CDR3, the full variable domain is DTGVSQNPRHKITKRGQNVTFRCDPISEHNRLYWYRQTLGQGPEFLTYFQNEAQLEKSRLLSDRFSAERPKGSFSTLEIQRTEQGDSAMYLCASSPDRGLGWTQYFGPGTRLTVL.

J is TRBJ2-7 and V is TRBV29-1, with D possibly matching TRBD1 (5 bases). Germline lookup yields CDR1 SQVTM and CDR2 ANQGSEA. V was trimmed by 7 bases and J by 3 bases, leaving 16 bases between them. The CDR3 covers 13 residues. CDR3 loop: CSARRGHSYEQYF. The CDR3 DNA is TGCAGCGCCCGTCGCGGACACAGCTACGAGCAGTACTTC.

The V and J genes are TRBV5-1 and TRBJ2-1; 7 bases are a match to TRBD2. Germline V gives CDR1 SGHRS, CDR2 YFSETQ. This CDR3 comprises 14 residues. V lost 0 bases, J lost 6 bases, and 3 bases stayed unmatched. This chain's CDR3 is CASSLASSGNEQFF. The CDR3 DNA sequence: TGCGCCAGCAGCTTGGCATCTAGCGGCAATGAGCAGTTCTTC.

The V and J genes are TRBV11-3 and TRBJ2-2; tentatively, D is TRBD1 (7 bases). Germline V CDR1 and CDR2: SGHNT, YENEEA. V was cut by 5 bases and J by 1 base, with 11 bases left in between. This CDR3 comprises 15 residues. The CDR3 coding sequence is TGTGCCAGCAGCCAGGGGGGCGGGAACACCGGGGAGCTGTTTTTT. It is translated as CASSQGGGNTGELFF.

The chain combines TRBV4-2 with TRBJ2-3, with 15 bases fitting TRBD2. This CDR3 comprises 18 residues. Germline trimming cut 4 bases from V and 0 bases from J; bases unmatched to any gene: 5. The germline V gene has CDR1 LGHNA and CDR2 YNFKEQ. The CDR3 region is CASSRGTSGGFSTDTQYF. The DNA for the CDR3 is TGTGCCAGCAGCCGCGGGACTAGCGGGGGGTTTAGCACAGATACGCAGTATTTT.

In its sample, this clone was seen once. The chain has TRBV6-5 and TRBJ1-5; a weak D match, TRBD1 (6 bases). CDR3 size: 14 residues. Germline V lookup: CDR1 MNHEY, CDR2 SVGAGI. Trimming pared 6 bases from V and 5 bases from J, leaving 14 bases between. CDR3 region: CASSRYRADQPQHF. The DNA of the CDR3 is TGTGCCAGCAGCCGATACAGGGCCGATCAGCCCCAGCATTTT.

V and J are TRBV7-8 and TRBJ1-1; weak D call: TRBD1 (6 bases). This CDR3 comprises 14 residues. The ends were cut back, 5 bases at V and 6 bases at J, with 16 bases in the middle. The V gene's germline CDR1 is SGHVS and CDR2 FQNEAQ. CDR3 sequence: CASSPRRGGAEAFF. The DNA of the CDR3 is TGTGCCAGCAGCCCCCGTCGGGGGGGCGCTGAAGCTTTCTTT.

This rearrangement joins TRBV29-1 to TRBJ2-2; 7 nucleotides agree with TRBD1. Germline V gene data show CDR1 as SQVTM and CDR2 as ANQGSEA. Trimming removed 4 bases from V and 1 base from J; junction bases left unmatched: 3. The CDR3 has 14 residues. The CDR3 spells CSVGYRGNTGELFF. CDR3 DNA sequence: TGCAGCGTTGGCTACAGGGGGAACACCGGGGAGCTGTTTTTT.

V gene TRBV5-4 combines with J gene TRBJ1-1; tentative D call: TRBD1 (6 bases). Germline V gives CDR1 SGHNT, CDR2 YYREEE (reference sequence). This CDR3 spans 13 amino acids. With 0 bases removed from V and 11 bases from J, the gap between germline ends came to 14 bases. The CDR3 protein is CASSLDSGHRAFF. CDR3 DNA: TGTGCCAGCAGCTTGGACTCGGGACACCGGGCTTTCTTT.